The 29 T cell receptor beta chains presented below share a single source sample, sequenced in a study of shared clonotypes between healthy human individuals (dated by TCRdb to between 2020 and 2021). The receptor library was made with the immunoSEQ multiplex PCR assay. Held by TCRdb, this immuneACCESS table contains in-frame sequences only and omits some clones. Under half of the omission traces to an unresolved V gene where checked; the cause of the rest is unknown. The sample table shows hundreds of thousands of clones, and roughly three quarters are seen once. Of the sample, 12% is held by the ten largest clones. Sequenced material: PBMCs. The receptors here all came from a woman between 35 and 50 years old in good health. Some clones in this sample may be carry-over from other donors' samples.

This clone was observed a handful of times. The rearrangement uses TRBV19 and TRBJ2-3; 12 bases agree with TRBD2. The CDR3 spans 16 residues. The V gene's germline CDR1 is LNHDA and CDR2 SQIVND (reference sequence). J was trimmed by 4 bases and V by 7 bases; bases with no gene match: 9. The CDR3 DNA reads as TGTGCCAGTATCCCAGGACTAGCGGGACGGCCAGATACGCAGTATTTT. Its protein is CASIPGLAGRPDTQYF.

With respect to this clone: The same CDR3 can be traced to other DNA sequences in this sample. J is TRBJ2-7 and V is TRBV5-1, with a tentative D call TRBD1 (6 bases). V was cut by 4 bases and J by 1 base, with 15 bases left in between. Germline V lookup: CDR1 SGHRS, CDR2 YFSETQ. CDR3 length: 15 residues. The CDR3 here is CASSLSGTRSYEQYF. The CDR3 region has the DNA TGCGCCAGCAGCCTCTCCGGGACACGTTCCTACGAGCAGTACTTC.

CDR3 residues: CASKRGGHEQYF. CDR3 nucleotide sequence: TGTGCCAGCAAACGGGGGGGCCACGAGCAGTACTTC. The chain couples TRBV5-5 to TRBJ2-7; 8 bases match TRBD2. The V segment lost 6 bases and the J segment 5 bases; nucleotides outside the gene matches: 4. The CDR3 is made up of 12 amino acids. The germline gives CDR1 SGHKS, CDR2 YYEKEE (reference sequence).

The chain joins TRBV5-4 to TRBJ2-7; D gene ambiguous. Germline CDR1 SGHNT, CDR2 YYREEE (reference sequence). Trimming stripped 0 bases from V and 6 bases from J, with 7 bases between. CDR3 length equals 12 residues. CDR3 DNA sequence: TGTGCCAGCAGCTTGGGGACCGGCGAGCAGTACTTC. Translation gives CASSLGTGEQYF.

V gene TRBV27 combines with J gene TRBJ1-1; 8 bases map to TRBD1. With V trimmed by 6 bases and J by 2 bases, 8 bases remained unmatched. Germline CDR1 reads MNHEY; CDR2 reads SMNVEV (reference sequence). The CDR3 loop spans 15 amino acids. CDR3 nucleotides: TGTGCCAGCAGCAGACAGGGGTGGGTAAACACTGAAGCTTTCTTT. This encodes CASSRQGWVNTEAFF.

This clone was detected a few times. The chain recombines TRBV7-2 with TRBJ2-1; TRBD1 might be the D (6 bases). The CDR3 spans 15 residues. Germline CDR1 SGHTA, CDR2 FQGNSA. V lost 1 base and J lost 5, with 12 bases in between. CDR3 amino acids: CASSLGSGVHNEQFF. CDR3 coding DNA: TGTGCCAGCAGCTTAGGGTCAGGGGTCCACAATGAGCAGTTCTTC. The full variable domain, rest sourced from reference TRBV7-2 and TRBJ2-1, is GAGVSQSPSNKVTEKGKDVELRCDPISGHTALYWYRQSLGQGLEFLIYFQGNSAPDKSGLPSDRFSAERTGGSVSTLTIQRTQQEDSAVYLCASSLGSGVHNEQFFGPGTRLTVL.

This clone was observed at least ten times. The chain recombines TRBV28 with TRBJ1-1; 7 bases are a match to TRBD1. With V trimmed by 6 bases and J by 10 bases, 8 bases remained unmatched. This CDR3 is 12 amino acids long. CDR1 and CDR2 from the germline V gene are MDHEN and SYDVKM. CDR3 in amino acids: CASRKKDRVAFF. The CDR3 DNA reads as TGTGCCAGCAGGAAGAAAGACAGGGTAGCTTTCTTT. Using reference TRBV28 and TRBJ1-1 for the parts outside the CDR3, the full variable domain is DVKVTQSSRYLVKRTGEKVFLECVQDMDHENMFWYRQDPGLGLRLIYFSYDVKMKEKGDIPEGYSVSREKKERFSLILESASTNQTSMYLCASRKKDRVAFFGQGTRLTVV.

The chain has TRBV10-2 and TRBJ2-2; D is unresolved. The CDR3 spans 16 residues. CDR1 WSHSY and CDR2 SAAADI come from the germline V gene. Trimming cost V 1 base and J 0 bases, with 9 bases left between them. The CDR3 DNA is TGCGCCAGCAGTGAGTGGAGACCACCGAACACCGGGGAGCTGTTTTTT. Translating gives CASSEWRPPNTGELFF.

The CDR3 loop is CSVVGVPEAFF. CDR3 nucleotides: TGCAGCGTTGTGGGGGTTCCTGAAGCTTTCTTT. J is TRBJ1-1 and V is TRBV29-1; perhaps TRBD1 as D (5 bases). Germline loops: CDR1 SQVTM, CDR2 ANQGSEA. The CDR3 is made up of 11 amino acids. The V gene lost 4 bases and the J gene lost 6 bases, with 9 bases spanning the gap.

This clone appeared once. V is TRBV7-9 and J is TRBJ1-3, with D perhaps matching TRBD1 (5 bases). Germline V lookup: CDR1 SEHNR, CDR2 FQNEAQ (reference sequence). The V and J ends lost 8 bases and 0 bases respectively, with 8 bases between them. CDR3 length: 13 residues. The CDR3 DNA reads as TGTGCCAGCTTAAGGGGCTCTGGAAACACCATATATTTT. Translating gives CASLRGSGNTIYF.

CDR3 nucleotide sequence: TGTGCCAGCAGCATGACAGGGGTGGACACCGGGGAGCTGTTTTTT. Translation: CASSMTGVDTGELFF. The chain has TRBV7-3 and TRBJ2-2; 8 nucleotides align to TRBD1. The CDR3 has 15 residues. V lost 5 bases to trimming and J lost 3 bases; unmatched junction nucleotides: 5. Germline-derived CDR1 and CDR2 are SGHTA and FQGTGA. Drawing the rest from reference TRBV7-3 and TRBJ2-2, the complete variable domain is GAGVSQTPSNKVTEKGKYVELRCDPISGHTALYWYRQSLGQGPEFLIYFQGTGAADDSGLPNDRFFAVRPEGSVSTLKIQRTERGDSAVYLCASSMTGVDTGELFFGEGSRLTVL.

The V and J genes are TRBV19 and TRBJ1-3; the D is unclear. Deletions cut 8 bases from V and 8 bases from J, with 19 bases between. Germline CDR1 and CDR2: LNHDA and SQIVND (reference sequence). The CDR3 runs to 14 residues. The CDR3 is CASVPGSRLDTIYF. Here the CDR3 DNA reads TGTGCCAGTGTGCCGGGGTCCCGTCTAGACACCATATATTTT.

The genes are TRBV5-4 and TRBJ2-5, with TRBD2 identical over 10 bases. The J call is uncertain, as TRBJ2-7 better fits the DNA end. The CDR3 loop spans 14 amino acids. Looked up from germline, CDR1 is SGHNT and CDR2 is YYREEE (reference sequence). In DNA, the CDR3 is TGTGCCAGCAGCCGGAGCGGGAGGGCCTACGAGCAGTACTTC. This gives the protein CASSRSGRAYEQYF.

About this clone itself: This likely stems from a read error, as it lies one base from a far larger clone. The CDR3 loop is CASSLYEQYF. CDR3 in DNA: TGTGCCAGCAGTCTCTACGAGCAGTACTTC. The V and J genes are TRBV2 and TRBJ2-7; D ambiguous. Trimming shortened V by 5 bases and J by 3 bases, and 2 bases separated the two germline ends. The CDR3 has 10 amino acids. The germline gives CDR1 SNHLY, CDR2 FYNNEI. The whole variable domain, filled in from reference TRBV2 and TRBJ2-7, reads EPEVTQTPSHQVTQMGQEVILRCVPISNHLYFYWYRQILGQKVEFLVSFYNNEISEKSEIFDDQFSVERPDGSNFTLKIRSTKLEDSAMYFCASSLYEQYFGPGTRLTVT.

The chain carries TRBV28 and TRBJ2-5, with D perhaps matching TRBD2 (6 bases). This CDR3 contains 16 residues. V was shortened by 3 bases and J by 0 bases, with 14 bases between the two germline ends. Germline assignment: CDR1 MDHEN and CDR2 SYDVKM. In DNA, the CDR3 is TGTGCCAGCAGTTTTCGGCTAGCGCCCTACCAAGAGACCCAGTACTTC. Its translation is CASSFRLAPYQETQYF.

The CDR3 spells CASSRLAPADHEQYF. DNA of the CDR3: TGCGCCAGCAGCAGACTAGCCCCGGCGGACCACGAGCAGTACTTC. This chain connects TRBV5-1 to TRBJ2-7; 7 bases align to TRBD2. The germline CDR1 and CDR2 sequences are SGHRS and YFSETQ. The CDR3 contains 15 residues. The junction had 12 bases not matched to a gene; V was cut back by 4 bases and J by 5 bases.

The chain joins TRBV7-9 to TRBJ2-2, with 8 bases aligning to TRBD2. The V segment lost 7 bases and the J segment 0 bases; nucleotides outside the gene matches: 4. In germline, CDR1 is SEHNR, CDR2 FQNEAQ (reference sequence). The CDR3 is 15 amino acids. This chain's CDR3 is CASTGLAPNTGELFF. In nucleotides, the CDR3 is TGTGCCAGCACCGGACTAGCCCCGAACACCGGGGAGCTGTTTTTT.

The genes are TRBV5-6 and TRBJ2-4; D is unresolved. The V end was cut by 1 base, the J end by 0 bases, with 8 bases between. CDR3 length equals 15 residues. The germline gives CDR1 SGHDT, CDR2 YYEEEE. The CDR3 spells CASSLLGIAKNIQYF. The DNA of the CDR3 is TGTGCCAGCAGCTTGCTGGGAATAGCCAAAAACATTCAGTACTTC.

This rearrangement joins TRBV28 to TRBJ2-7; no firm D call. From germline, CDR1 is MDHEN and CDR2 SYDVKM. The CDR3 has 11 amino acids. V lost 6 bases and J 6 bases, leaving 9 bases between the germline ends. The CDR3 region has the DNA TGTGCCAGCAGCTACGGTATCGAGCAGTACTTC. Translated: CASSYGIEQYF.

The gene calls are TRBV2 and TRBJ1-2, with D possibly matching TRBD1 (5 bases). Germline CDR1 reads SNHLY; CDR2 reads FYNNEI. V shed 6 bases and J shed 4 bases, with 12 bases lying between them. The CDR3 consists of 13 residues. Here the CDR3 DNA reads TGTGCCAGCAGCCTAGACAGAGTCTATGGCTACACCTTC. It encodes CASSLDRVYGYTF.

The rearrangement joins TRBV2 to TRBJ2-7, with 9 bases lining up with TRBD1. CDR1 is SNHLY, CDR2 FYNNEI, per germline. This CDR3 has 13 residues. V shed 4 bases and J 2 bases; nucleotides not matched to a gene: 0. The DNA of the CDR3 is TGTGCCAGCAGTGGGGACAGGGCCTACGAGCAGTACTTC. This codes for CASSGDRAYEQYF.

This clone was detected only a few times. V and J are TRBV6-5 and TRBJ2-2; D call uncertain. Trimming shortened V by 2 bases and J by 1 base, and 11 bases separated the two germline ends. Germline CDR1 is MNHEY and CDR2 is SVGAGI. The CDR3 spans 16 residues. The DNA for the CDR3 is TGTGCCAGCAGTTACCCCGGAACGGTGAACACCGGGGAGCTGTTTTTT. It encodes CASSYPGTVNTGELFF.

J is TRBJ1-1 and V is TRBV18; tentatively, D is TRBD1 (5 bases). Germline-derived CDR1 and CDR2 are KGHSH and LQKENI. V shed 1 base and J shed 3 bases, with 15 bases lying between them. CDR3 length equals 16 residues. CDR3 in amino acids: CASSPQVQGRYTEAFF. The CDR3 region has the DNA TGTGCCAGCTCACCACAGGTCCAGGGACGGTACACTGAAGCTTTCTTT.

The J gene is TRBJ2-7, the V gene TRBV28; D ambiguous. The germline V gene encodes CDR1 MDHEN and CDR2 SYDVKM. CDR3 length: 13 residues. Trimming cost V 7 bases and J 5 bases, with 15 bases left between them. CDR3 amino acids: CASNLPSLNEQYF. The CDR3 DNA is TGTGCCAGCAACCTGCCCTCCCTCAACGAGCAGTACTTC.

V gene TRBV7-2 combines with J gene TRBJ2-5; 12 bases align to TRBD1. Germline trimming cut 1 base from V and 4 bases from J; bases unmatched to any gene: 4. The length of the CDR3 is 16 residues. Per germline, CDR1 SGHTA and CDR2 FQGNSA. CDR3 DNA sequence: TGTGCCAGCAGCTTAGTTGGGACAGGGGGCTCAGAGACCCAGTACTTC. It yields the protein CASSLVGTGGSETQYF.

The chain recombines TRBV11-2 with TRBJ2-5; possible D gene TRBD2, 5 bases. The J call could be wrong; TRBJ2-7 is a better fit for the DNA end. This CDR3 is built from 15 residues. Germline values: CDR1 SGHAT, CDR2 FQNNGV. CDR3 loop: CASSLALVLGYEQYF. The CDR3, as DNA: TGTGCCAGCAGCTTAGCACTAGTGTTGGGTTACGAGCAGTACTTC.

The chain links TRBV19 to TRBJ1-4, with no clear D. Trimming pared 6 bases from V and 5 bases from J, leaving 13 bases between. Germline-derived CDR1 and CDR2 are LNHDA and SQIVND (reference sequence). This CDR3 is 14 amino acids long. CDR3 loop: CASSPPTVNEKLFF. The CDR3 DNA reads TGTGCCAGTAGCCCCCCCACAGTGAATGAAAAACTGTTTTTT. The complete variable domain, with remaining parts taken from reference TRBV19 and TRBJ1-4, reads DGGITQSPKYLFRKEGQNVTLSCEQNLNHDAMYWYRQDPGQGLRLIYYSQIVNDFQKGDIAEGYSVSREKKESFPLTVTSAQKNPTAFYLCASSPPTVNEKLFFGSGTQLSVL.

This clone showed up just a few times. The CDR3 sequence is CARDSRNYGYTF. The CDR3 DNA is TGTGCCCGGGACAGTCGTAACTATGGCTACACCTTC. This chain joins TRBV30 and TRBJ1-2; 7 nucleotides line up with TRBD1. The CDR3 has 12 amino acids. Trimming at V came to 8 bases and at J to 1 base, leaving 4 bases not matched to a gene. The germline V gene has CDR1 GTSNPN and CDR2 SVGIG (reference sequence).

The CDR3 region is CASSLDRPGHEQYF. For the CDR3, the DNA is TGTGCCAGCAGCTTAGATCGACCGGGACACGAGCAGTACTTC. V gene TRBV11-2 combines with J gene TRBJ2-7; D may match TRBD1 or TRBD2 (5 bases each). The CDR3 covers 14 residues. Germline V gene lookup returns CDR1 SGHAT and CDR2 FQNNGV. V lost 0 bases and J lost 5, with 11 bases in between. Drawing the rest from reference TRBV11-2 and TRBJ2-7, the complete variable domain is EAGVAQSPRYKIIEKRQSVAFWCNPISGHATLYWYQQILGQGPKLLIQFQNNGVVDDSQLPKDRFSAERLKGVDSTLKIQPAKLEDSAVYLCASSLDRPGHEQYFGPGTRLTVT.